This T cell receptor (beta chain) was found in a study of Ad26.COV2.S vaccination and SARS-CoV-2 variants. Trimming at V came to 0 bases and at J to 4 bases, leaving 6 bases not matched to a gene. The CDR3 consists of 17 residues. CDR1 is SGHTA and CDR2 is FQGNSA in the germline V gene. The method was immunoSEQ multiplex PCR; TCRdb's version includes in-frame clones alone and lacks a portion of them. The table shows fewer than 800,000 clones, with more than 80% occurring only once. Treatment denoted: roughly 19 received Ad26.COV2.S at low or high dose, single or two shots; about five received placebo; per-sample allocation not given. Sampling was done on day 63 after the first vaccine or placebo injection.

The gene calls are TRBV7-2 and TRBJ2-5; 12 bases align to TRBD2. Sequencing used peripheral blood, obtained in a trial of Ad26.COV2.S vaccine versus placebo. The TCR was taken from a person between 18 and 60 years old who received the Ad26.COV2.S COVID-19 vaccine or a placebo. The CDR3 nucleotides read TGTGCCAGCAGCTTAGCGTCGGGACTAGCGGGTGGAGAGACCCAGTACTTC. It specifies CASSLASGLAGGETQYF.